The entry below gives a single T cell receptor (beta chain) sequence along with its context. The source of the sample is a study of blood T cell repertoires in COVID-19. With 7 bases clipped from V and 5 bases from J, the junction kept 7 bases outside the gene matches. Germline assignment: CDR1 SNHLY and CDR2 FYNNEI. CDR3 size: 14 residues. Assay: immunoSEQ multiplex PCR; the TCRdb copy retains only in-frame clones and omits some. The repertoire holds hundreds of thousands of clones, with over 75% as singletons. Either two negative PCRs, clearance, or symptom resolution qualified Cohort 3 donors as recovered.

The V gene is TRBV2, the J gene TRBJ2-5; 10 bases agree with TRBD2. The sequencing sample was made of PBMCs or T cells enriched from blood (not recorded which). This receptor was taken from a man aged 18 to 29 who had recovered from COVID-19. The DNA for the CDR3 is TGTGCCAGCACCTCAGCGGGAGGGCCGGAGACCCAGTACTTC. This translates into CASTSAGGPETQYF. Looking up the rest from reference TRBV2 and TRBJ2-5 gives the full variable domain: EPEVTQTPSHQVTQMGQEVILRCVPISNHLYFYWYRQILGQKVEFLVSFYNNEISEKSEIFDDQFSVERPDGSNFTLKIRSTKLEDSAMYFCASTSAGGPETQYFGPGTRLLVL.